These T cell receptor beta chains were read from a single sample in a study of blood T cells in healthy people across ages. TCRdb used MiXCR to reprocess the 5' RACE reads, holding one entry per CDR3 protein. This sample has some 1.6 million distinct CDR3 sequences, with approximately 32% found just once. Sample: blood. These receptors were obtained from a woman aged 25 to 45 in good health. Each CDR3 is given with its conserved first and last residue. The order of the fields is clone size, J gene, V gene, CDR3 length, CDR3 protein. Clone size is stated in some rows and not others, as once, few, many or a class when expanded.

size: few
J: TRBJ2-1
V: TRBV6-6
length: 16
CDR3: CASSYEEVTFYNEQFF

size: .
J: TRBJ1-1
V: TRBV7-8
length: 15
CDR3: CASRSTGGENTEAFF

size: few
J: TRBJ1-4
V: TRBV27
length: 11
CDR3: CASKKGGKLFF

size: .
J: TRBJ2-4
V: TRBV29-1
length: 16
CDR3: CSVARDRGLAKNIQYF

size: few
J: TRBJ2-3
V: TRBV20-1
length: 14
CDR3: CSAMSLVGTDTQYF

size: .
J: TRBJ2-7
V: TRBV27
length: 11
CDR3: CASGPCYEQYF

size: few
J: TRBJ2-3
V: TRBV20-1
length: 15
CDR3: CSASRLAGVTDTQYF

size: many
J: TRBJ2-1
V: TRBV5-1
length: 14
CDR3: CASSQGDPYNEQFF

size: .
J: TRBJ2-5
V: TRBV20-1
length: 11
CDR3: CSARVRDRGYF

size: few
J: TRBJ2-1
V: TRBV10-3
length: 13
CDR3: CAISPRTDNEQFF

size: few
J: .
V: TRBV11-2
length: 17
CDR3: CASSLVLSPAAQETQYF

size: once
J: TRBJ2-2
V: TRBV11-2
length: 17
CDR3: CASSLAPPGGRPGELFF

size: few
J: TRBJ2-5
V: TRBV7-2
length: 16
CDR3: CASSPRASGGAETQYF

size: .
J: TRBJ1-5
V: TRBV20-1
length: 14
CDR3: CSARNSLGNQPQHF

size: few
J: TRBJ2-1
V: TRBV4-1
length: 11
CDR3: CASARGGEAFF

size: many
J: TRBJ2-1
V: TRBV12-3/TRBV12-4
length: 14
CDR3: CASGVLAGTGEQFF

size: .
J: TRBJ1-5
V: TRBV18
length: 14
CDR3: CASALQGSNQPQHF

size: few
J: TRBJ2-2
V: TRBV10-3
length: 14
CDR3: CAIRGTTNTGELFF

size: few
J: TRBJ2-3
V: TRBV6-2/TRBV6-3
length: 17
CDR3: CASSYYLAGGSTDTQYF

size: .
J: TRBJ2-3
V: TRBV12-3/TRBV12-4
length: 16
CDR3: CASSKPGQGYTDTRYF

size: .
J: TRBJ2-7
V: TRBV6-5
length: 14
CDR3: CASSYSSSGNEQYF

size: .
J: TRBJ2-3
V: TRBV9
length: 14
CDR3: CASSAGWPKDTQYF

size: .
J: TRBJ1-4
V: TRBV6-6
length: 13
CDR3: CASGGRSDEKLFF

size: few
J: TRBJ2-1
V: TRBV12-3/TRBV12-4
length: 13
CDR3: CASSLGERGRQFF

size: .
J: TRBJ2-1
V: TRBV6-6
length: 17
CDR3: CASSYLGAGQGYNEQFF

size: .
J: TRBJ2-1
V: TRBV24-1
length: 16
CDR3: CATSDSLERLNNEQFF

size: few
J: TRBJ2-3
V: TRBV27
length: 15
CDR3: CASTPSGLTPDTQYF

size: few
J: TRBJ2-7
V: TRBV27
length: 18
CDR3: CASGRGDRGRSNPYEQYF

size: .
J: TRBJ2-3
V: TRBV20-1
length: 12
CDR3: CSADLEGDTQYF

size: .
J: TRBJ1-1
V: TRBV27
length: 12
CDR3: CASSHPGAEAFF

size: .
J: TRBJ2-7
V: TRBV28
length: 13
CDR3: CASTIQSSYEQYF

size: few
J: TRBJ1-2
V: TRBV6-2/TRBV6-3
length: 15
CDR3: CASREFHGANYGYTF

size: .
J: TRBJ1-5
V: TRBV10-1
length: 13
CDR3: CASSESPTQPQHF

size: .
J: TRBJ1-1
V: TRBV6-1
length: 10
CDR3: CASSYGQAFF

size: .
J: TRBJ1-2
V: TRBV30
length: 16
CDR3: CAWSVPGDRVESGYTF

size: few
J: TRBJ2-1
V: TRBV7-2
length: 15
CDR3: CASSRLVRAYNEQFF

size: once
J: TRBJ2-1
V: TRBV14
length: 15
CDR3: CASSHRSKGRDEQFF

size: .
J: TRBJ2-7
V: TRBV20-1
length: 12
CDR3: CSAFEASYEQYF

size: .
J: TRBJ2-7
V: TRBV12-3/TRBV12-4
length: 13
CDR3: CASTRTESYEQYF

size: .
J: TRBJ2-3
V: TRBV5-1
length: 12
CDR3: CASSADRGTQYF

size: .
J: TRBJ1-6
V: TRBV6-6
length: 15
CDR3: CASSYSGHDNSPLHF

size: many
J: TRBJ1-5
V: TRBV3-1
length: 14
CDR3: CASSPEGGNQPQHF

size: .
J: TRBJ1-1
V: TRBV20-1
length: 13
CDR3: CSAQQPPGSEAFF